This note documents a single T cell receptor (beta chain) sequence. The data were obtained in a study of shared clonotypes between healthy human individuals. In the naive CD8 group, cells lacked CD45RO and were positively selected for CCR7, so terminally differentiated effector memory CD45RA+ cells were left out. Profiled with immunoSEQ multiplex PCR; TCRdb holds only in-frame clones, not every one. The data show about 2 million clones, about 95% seen once. The germline gives CDR1 MNHEY, CDR2 SVGAGI. V shed 10 bases and J shed 6 bases, with 8 bases lying between them. There are 10 residues in the CDR3.

The clonotype originates from a man between 18 and 35 years old in good health. Sequenced input: naive CD8+ T cells sorted from blood. The chain couples TRBV6-5 to TRBJ2-3; D is undetermined. CDR3 loop: CATVGDTQYF. The DNA for the CDR3 is TGTGCCACTGTAGGGGATACGCAGTATTTT.